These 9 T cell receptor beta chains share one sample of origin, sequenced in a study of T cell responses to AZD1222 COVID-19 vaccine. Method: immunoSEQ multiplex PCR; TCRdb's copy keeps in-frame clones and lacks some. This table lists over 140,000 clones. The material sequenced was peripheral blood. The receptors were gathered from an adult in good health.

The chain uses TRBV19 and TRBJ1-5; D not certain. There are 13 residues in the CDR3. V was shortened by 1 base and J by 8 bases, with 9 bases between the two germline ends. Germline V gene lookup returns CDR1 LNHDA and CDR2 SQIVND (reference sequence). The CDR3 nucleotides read TGTGCCAGTAGTATAGGATACCCGGAGCCCCAGCATTTT. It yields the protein CASSIGYPEPQHF.

CDR3 region: CASANRVVDTEAFF. The CDR3 DNA sequence: TGTGCCAGCGCAAACAGGGTAGTTGACACTGAAGCTTTCTTT. The chain carries TRBV28 and TRBJ1-1, with D perhaps TRBD1 (6 bases). V dropped 8 bases and J dropped 3 bases, with 16 bases sitting between them. The V gene's germline CDR1 is MDHEN and CDR2 SYDVKM. The CDR3 has 14 amino acids.

CDR3 DNA: TGTGCCAGCAGTGCCCTGGACAGGCCCTACGTCGTCTACACCTTC. Protein: CASSALDRPYVVYTF. The V call is TRBV5-6, the J call TRBJ1-2; 7 positions match TRBD1. Germline V gene sequence: CDR1 SGHDT, CDR2 YYEEEE. This CDR3 is built from 15 residues. V was clipped by 5 bases and J by 10 bases; unmatched bases: 17.

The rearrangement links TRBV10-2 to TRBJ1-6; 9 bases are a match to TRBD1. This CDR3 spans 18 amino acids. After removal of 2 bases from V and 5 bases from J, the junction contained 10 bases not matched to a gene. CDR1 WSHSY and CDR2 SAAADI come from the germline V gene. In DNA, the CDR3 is TGCGCCAGCAGTGAGCCGGAAAGACAGGGGGACAATAATTCACCCCTCCACTTT. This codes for CASSEPERQGDNNSPLHF.

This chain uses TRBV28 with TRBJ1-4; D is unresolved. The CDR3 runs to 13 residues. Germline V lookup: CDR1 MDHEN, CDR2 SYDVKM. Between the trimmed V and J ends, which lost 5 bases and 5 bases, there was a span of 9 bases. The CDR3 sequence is CASSRRLNEKLFF. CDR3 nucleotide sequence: TGTGCCAGCAGTAGGCGGTTGAATGAAAAACTGTTTTTT.

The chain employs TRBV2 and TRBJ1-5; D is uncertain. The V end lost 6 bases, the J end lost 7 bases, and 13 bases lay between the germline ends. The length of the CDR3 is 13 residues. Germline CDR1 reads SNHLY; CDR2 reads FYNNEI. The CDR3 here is CASRGREGQPQHF. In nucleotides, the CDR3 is TGTGCCAGCAGAGGGAGGGAAGGGCAGCCCCAGCATTTT.

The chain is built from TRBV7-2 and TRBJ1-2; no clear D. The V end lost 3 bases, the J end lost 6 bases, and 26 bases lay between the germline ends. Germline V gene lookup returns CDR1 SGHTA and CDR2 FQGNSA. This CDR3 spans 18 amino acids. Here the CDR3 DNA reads TGTGCCAGCAGCTTGACCCCTCGGACGGGAATTGGCCGGGATGGCTACACCTTC. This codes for CASSLTPRTGIGRDGYTF.

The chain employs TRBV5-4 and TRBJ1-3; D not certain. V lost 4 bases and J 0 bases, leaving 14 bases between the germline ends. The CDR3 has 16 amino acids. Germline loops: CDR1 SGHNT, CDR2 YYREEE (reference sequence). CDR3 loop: CASSLGSPSSGNTIYF. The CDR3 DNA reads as TGTGCCAGCAGCCTAGGCTCCCCCAGCTCTGGAAACACCATATATTTT.

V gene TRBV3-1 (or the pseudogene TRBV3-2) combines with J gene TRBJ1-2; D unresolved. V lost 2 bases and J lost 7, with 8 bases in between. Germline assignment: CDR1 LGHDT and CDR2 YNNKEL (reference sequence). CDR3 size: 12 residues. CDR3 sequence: CASSQFGLGYTF. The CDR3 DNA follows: TGTGCCAGCAGCCAATTCGGGCTTGGCTACACCTTC.